A single T cell receptor (beta chain) is shown here with its context. These data are taken from a study of cytomegalovirus exposure and HLA in healthy donors. V dropped 0 bases and J dropped 7 bases, with 14 bases sitting between them. The CDR3 has 14 amino acids. Germline V gene lookup returns CDR1 SGHDT and CDR2 YYEEEE. Vbeta (60) and Jbeta (13) primers were used in the PCR. Clones were read by immunoSEQ multiplex PCR, and TCRdb kept only the in-frame ones, dropping some. The table records roughly 150,000 clones, approximately 78% of them present only once. The rearrangement links TRBV5-6 to TRBJ2-7, with a tentative D call TRBD1 (6 bases). The TCR comes from a girl aged 2 to 9 in good health and CMV-seropositive. Sequenced: PBMCs. The CDR3 DNA reads TGTGCCAGCAGCTTGGCATACAGGGCTGGGGAGCAGTACTTC. Translating it yields CASSLAYRAGEQYF.